Shown below are 27 T cell receptor beta chains from a single sample sequenced in a study of low-dose radiotherapy and immunotherapy resistance in tumors. Time point specified: after trial treatment. Treatment noted: LDRT plus nivolumab, ipilimumab, low-dose cyclophosphamide and aspirin (RACIN trial). TRAV and TRBV primers primed cDNA for both TCRalpha and TCRbeta. Over approximately 19 PCR cycles, TCRs were amplified from a constant-region primer and V-primer adapter. TCRdb re-called the reads through MiXCR, storing one row per CDR3 protein. The table lists more than 50,000 distinct CDR3 sequences, under 30% of them singletons. The material sequenced was PBMCs, taken after low-dose radiotherapy plus immunotherapy. The receptors originated from a male donor with prostate cancer.

The chain employs TRBV6-2 or TRBV6-3 and TRBJ1-4; 9 positions match TRBD1. V trimming: 5 bases; J trimming: 8 bases; junction bases outside the gene matches: 6. The CDR3 runs 14 residues. The germline gives CDR1 MNHEY, CDR2 SVGEGT. The CDR3 bases are TGTGCCAGCAGTAAACAGGGGGCGGGCGAAAAACTGTTTTTT. As protein: CASSKQGAGEKLFF.

This clonotype was seen many times. V and J are TRBV12-3 or TRBV12-4 and TRBJ2-2, with TRBD1 matching 11 bases. The CDR3 spans 17 residues. V trimming: 1 base; J trimming: 5 bases; junction bases outside the gene matches: 6. The CDR3 nucleotides read TGTGCCAGCAGTTTAGGGACAGGGGGCTTGAGGACCGGGGAGCTGTTTTTT. It codes for CASSLGTGGLRTGELFF.

Ten or more counts support this clonotype. The chain is built from TRBV4-1 and TRBJ2-2; 8 bases line up with TRBD1. The germline V gene has CDR1 MGHRA and CDR2 YSYEKL. The CDR3 has 15 residues. J was trimmed by 6 bases and V by 1 base; bases with no gene match: 4. The CDR3 bases are TGCGCCAGCAGCCAAGGGTACAGGGGGGCCGGGGAGCTGTTTTTT. Amino acid sequence: CASSQGYRGAGELFF.

This clonotype was detected many times. The chain combines TRBV12-3 or TRBV12-4 with TRBJ2-2, with D possibly matching TRBD1 (5 bases). V was cut by 4 bases and J by 0 bases, with 12 bases left in between. The CDR3 contains 16 residues. Here the CDR3 reads CASSSRQSTNTGELFF. In nucleotides, the CDR3 is TGTGCCAGCAGTTCTCGACAGAGCACGAACACCGGGGAGCTGTTTTTT.

This clonotype has ten or more counts. This rearrangement joins TRBV5-1 to TRBJ2-2; the match to TRBD1 covers 10 bases. The CDR3 sequence is 16 residues long. Germline CDR1 reads SGHRS; CDR2 reads YFSETQ. Losses at the gene ends were 4 bases for V and 4 bases for J; bases not matched to a gene: 7. The CDR3 nucleotides are TGCGCCAGCAGCGGGACAGGGGTTCCGAGCACCGGGGAGCTGTTTTTT. Amino acid sequence: CASSGTGVPSTGELFF.

In its sample, this clonotype was seen once. This chain joins TRBV28 and TRBJ2-7, with 11 bases fitting TRBD2. The V segment lost 6 bases and the J segment 4 bases; nucleotides outside the gene matches: 8. The CDR3 length is 15 residues. Germline values: CDR1 MDHEN, CDR2 SYDVKM. CDR3 protein: CASSPGGLAAYEQYF. The DNA of the CDR3 is TGTGCCAGCAGCCCAGGGGGACTAGCGGCTTACGAGCAGTACTTC.

This clonotype was seen more than once but under ten times. One end of the junction fails to match germline, which may point to a read error. The chain links TRBV6-5 to TRBJ2-1; the D is unclear. CDR3 length: 9 amino acids. CDR1 is MNHEY, CDR2 SVGAGI, per germline. CDR3 protein: CASSSEGLF. Written as DNA, the CDR3 is TGTGCCAGCAGTTCGGAAGGACTCTTC.

Ten or more counts support this clonotype. V gene TRBV5-4 combines with J gene TRBJ1-1, with D possibly being TRBD1 (6 bases). Trimming cost V 4 bases and J 1 base, with 11 bases left between them. CDR3 size: 14 residues. Germline-derived CDR1 and CDR2 are SGHNT and YYREEE (reference sequence). CDR3 in DNA: TGTGCCAGCAGCAAGACAGGCGGGAACACTGAAGCTTTCTTT. It specifies CASSKTGGNTEAFF.

There are many counts of this clonotype. This chain uses TRBV19 with TRBJ1-5; D uncertain. Trimming left V 4 bases short and J 16 bases short, with 23 bases between. CDR1 is LNHDA and CDR2 is SQIVND in the germline V gene (reference sequence). The CDR3 contains 14 residues. CDR3 DNA sequence: TGTGCCAGTAGTACCCCACCCGCGCGTTGGTGGCAACATTTT. It yields the protein CASSTPPARWWQHF.

This clonotype has ten or more counts. The V call is TRBV20-1, the J call TRBJ2-7; D is undetermined. Germline loops: CDR1 DFQATT, CDR2 SNEGSKA (reference sequence). V lost 5 bases, J lost 0 bases, and 20 bases lay in between. The CDR3 consists of 16 residues. This CDR3 is CSAPSAVATDSYEQYF. The CDR3 DNA reads TGCAGTGCTCCCTCTGCGGTAGCTACGGACTCCTACGAGCAGTACTTC.

The chain employs TRBV7-2 and TRBJ2-5; TRBD2 matches at 10 bases. V shed 5 bases, J shed 5 bases, and the junction held 8 bases outside the gene matches. This CDR3 contains 15 residues. CDR1 is SGHTA, CDR2 FQGNSA, per germline. The CDR3 DNA sequence: TGTGCCAGCAGCCCCCGAGCGGGAGGGGGGGAGACCCAGTACTTC. Translation gives CASSPRAGGGETQYF.

There are many counts of this clonotype. The chain links TRBV5-1 to TRBJ1-2; no clear D. Looked up from germline, CDR1 is SGHRS and CDR2 is YFSETQ. This CDR3 has 14 residues. The V end was cut by 3 bases, the J end by 0 bases, with 9 bases between. The CDR3: CASSSDTPNYGYTF. The CDR3 DNA reads TGCGCCAGCAGCTCCGACACACCTAACTATGGCTACACCTTC.

Turning to this clonotype: Only one base separates this from a far larger clonotype, so it likely reflects a read error. CDR3 bases: TGTGCCAGCAGCTTAGCGACGGGACCTACCTACGAGCAGTACTTC. This translates into CASSLATGPTYEQYF. The chain links TRBV7-6 to TRBJ2-7; possibly TRBD1 or TRBD2 for D (5 bases each). Germline V gene data show CDR1 as SGHVS and CDR2 as FNYEAQ. V was clipped by 0 bases and J by 2 bases, with 11 bases between them. The CDR3 sequence is 15 residues long.

The gene calls are TRBV18 and TRBJ1-1; TRBD1 is a possible D gene (6 bases). This CDR3 region has 14 residues. Germline assignment: CDR1 KGHSH and CDR2 LQKENI. V was cut by 2 bases and J by 4 bases, with 11 bases left in between. CDR3 sequence reads: CASSPSRGGTEAFF. As DNA, the CDR3 is TGTGCCAGCTCACCATCCAGGGGCGGCACTGAAGCTTTCTTT.

V gene TRBV10-2 combines with J gene TRBJ1-4; D gene uncertain. Germline V gives CDR1 WSHSY, CDR2 SAAADI. This CDR3 is built from 15 residues. V lost 0 bases, J lost 5 bases, and 10 bases lay in between. The CDR3, as DNA: TGCGCCAGCAGTGAGTCGATGGGGAACAATGAAAAACTGTTTTTT. Its translation: CASSESMGNNEKLFF.

Concerning this clonotype itself: This likely came from a read error, as a far larger clone is one base away. The chain is built from TRBV5-3 and TRBJ1-1, with TRBD1 matching 9 bases. TRBV5-3 has ORF status, its function being uncertain. The CDR3 covers 15 residues. J gave up 4 bases and V 8 bases, and 12 bases lay outside the gene matches. CDR3 sequence: CASSQDRGIGTEAFF. The CDR3 region has the DNA TGTGCCAGCAGCCAGGACAGGGGAATTGGCACTGAAGCTTTCTTT.

This clonotype was detected ten times or more. This chain joins TRBV12-5 and TRBJ1-1, with D unclear. The V gene's germline CDR1 is LGHNT and CDR2 FRNRAP. V lost 3 bases, J lost 0 bases, and 11 bases lay in between. This CDR3 contains 15 residues. DNA of the CDR3: TGTGCTAGTGGTTTATCCACACCCATGAACACTGAAGCTTTCTTT. Translated, it gives CASGLSTPMNTEAFF.

The table lists this clonotype with many counts. This chain connects TRBV6-2 or TRBV6-3 to TRBJ2-6; TRBD1 is a possible D gene (5 bases). CDR1 and CDR2 from the germline V gene are MNHEY and SVGEGT. The CDR3 loop spans 16 amino acids. The V gene lost 6 bases and the J gene lost 0 bases, with 12 bases spanning the gap. The CDR3 coding sequence is TGTGCCAGCAGCGAGACAGAACCCTCTGGGGCCAACGTCCTGACTTTC. Encoded protein: CASSETEPSGANVLTF.

This clonotype was counted ten times or more. For the CDR3, the DNA is TGTGCCAGTAGTCCCGGGACAGGGGTTTCGAACATTCAGTACTTC. Protein sequence: CASSPGTGVSNIQYF. This chain joins TRBV12-3 or TRBV12-4 and TRBJ2-4; TRBD1 aligns across 10 bases. The CDR3 is 15 amino acids. Trimming at V came to 9 bases and at J to 7 bases, leaving 12 bases not matched to a gene.

The V gene is TRBV7-9, the J gene TRBJ2-7; D is tentatively TRBD1 or TRBD2 (5 bases each). CDR3 size: 18 residues. CDR1 SEHNR and CDR2 FQNEAQ come from the germline V gene (reference sequence). The ends were cut back, 1 base at V and 2 bases at J, with 21 bases in the middle. The CDR3 protein is CASSLVRAGRRIAYEQYF. The CDR3, as DNA: TGTGCCAGCAGCTTAGTCCGTGCAGGGAGAAGAATTGCCTACGAGCAGTACTTC. Drawing the rest from reference TRBV7-9 and TRBJ2-7, the complete variable domain is DTGVSQNPRHKITKRGQNVTFRCDPISEHNRLYWYRQTLGQGPEFLTYFQNEAQLEKSRLLSDRFSAERPKGSFSTLEIQRTEQGDSAMYLCASSLVRAGRRIAYEQYFGPGTRLTVT.

Points on this clonotype: This likely reflects a read error, since a far larger clone is one base away. CDR3: CASCYSGTGTYNEQFF. The CDR3 region has the DNA TGTGCCAGCTGTTACTCCGGGACAGGGACCTACAATGAGCAGTTCTTC. The rearrangement joins TRBV5-6 to TRBJ2-1; TRBD1 agrees at 9 bases. The ends lost 7 bases at V and 2 bases at J; junction bases unmatched: 10. Germline V gives CDR1 SGHDT, CDR2 YYEEEE. CDR3 length: 16 amino acids.

Comment on this clonotype: The limits of the CDR3 on the DNA are not certain, so only TCRdb's listed CDR3 is given. The chain links TRBV19 to TRBJ2-2; the table's D call of TRBD1 was not tested on the DNA. Counting both end residues, the CDR3 totals 13 amino acids. Germline assignment: CDR1 LNHDA and CDR2 SQIVND (reference sequence). The CDR3 reads CASSIFPGELFFF.

Turning to this clonotype: A far larger clone is one base from this, pointing to a likely read error. The chain carries TRBV7-6 and TRBJ2-1, with 16 nucleotides matching TRBD2. The V gene's germline CDR1 is SGHVS and CDR2 FNYEAQ. The CDR3 sequence is 16 residues long. CDR3 amino acids: CVNQKPGLAGGLEQFF. The CDR3 nucleotides read TGTGTCAACCAAAAACCGGGACTAGCGGGAGGGCTTGAGCAGTTCTTC.

The sample holds many counts of this clonotype. At one end, the junction sequence differs from germline, possibly due to a read error. For the CDR3, the DNA is TGTGCCAGCAGTCACGGACTAGCGGAGTCCTTGAACTTC. Its protein product is CASSHGLAESLNF. The chain has TRBV12-3 or TRBV12-4 and TRBJ2-5, with 10 bases lining up with TRBD2. This CDR3 region has 13 residues.

This clonotype was counted at least ten times. The rearrangement links TRBV28 to TRBJ2-2; TRBD2 matches 9 bases. The CDR3 spans 13 residues. The germline CDR1 and CDR2 sequences are MDHEN and SYDVKM. Trimming cost V 10 bases and J 9 bases; bases outside gene matches: 9. The CDR3 loop is CATLSGRIRELFF. The CDR3 region has the DNA TGTGCCACCTTAAGCGGGAGGATAAGGGAGCTGTTTTTT. The complete variable domain, with remaining parts taken from reference TRBV28 and TRBJ2-2, reads DVKVTQSSRYLVKRTGEKVFLECVQDMDHENMFWYRQDPGLGLRLIYFSYDVKMKEKGDIPEGYSVSREKKERFSLILESASTNQTSMYLCATLSGRIRELFFGEGSRLTVL.

The chain employs TRBV9 and TRBJ2-3, with 9 bases aligning to TRBD2. The germline gives CDR1 SGDLS, CDR2 YYNGEE. The V segment lost 4 bases and the J segment 0 bases; nucleotides outside the gene matches: 6. The CDR3 has 16 amino acids. The CDR3 spells CASSPLAGPSTDTQYF. CDR3 bases: TGTGCCAGCAGCCCCCTAGCGGGGCCTAGCACAGATACGCAGTATTTT.

The rearrangement uses TRBV24-1 and TRBJ2-7; D is uncertain. This CDR3 spans 12 amino acids. The germline V gene encodes CDR1 KGHDR and CDR2 SFDVKD. The germline V and J ends were trimmed by 5 bases and 0 bases, with 4 bases remaining between them. The CDR3 DNA sequence: TGTGCCACCAGTGGCAACTCCTACGAGCAGTACTTC. This sequence encodes CATSGNSYEQYF.